These 22 T cell receptor beta chains were sequenced from one sample in a study of T cells in localized non-small cell lung cancer. The method was immunoSEQ multiplex PCR; TCRdb's version includes in-frame clones alone and lacks a portion of them. This table holds around 69,000 clones, 85% to 90% found once. The sequencing used peripheral blood, collected before any cancer treatment. The receptors shown here come from a woman aged 40 to 75 with stage I lung adenocarcinoma.

The CDR3 coding sequence is TGTGCCAGTAGTCCTGCGGACCGGAGGGGTGGGGACGAGCAGTACTTC. Protein product: CASSPADRRGGDEQYF. V usage is TRBV19 and J usage is TRBJ2-7, with a weak D call TRBD2 (6 bases). Germline CDR1 is LNHDA and CDR2 is SQIVND (reference sequence). CDR3 size: 16 residues. V dropped 5 bases and J dropped 5 bases, with 22 bases sitting between them.

V gene TRBV19 combines with J gene TRBJ2-7; perhaps TRBD2 as D (6 bases). The CDR3 covers 15 residues. V was pared by 5 bases and J by 6 bases, with 20 bases between. The V gene's germline CDR1 is LNHDA and CDR2 SQIVND (reference sequence). The CDR3 here is CASSPRQSGRSEQYF. As DNA, the CDR3 is TGTGCCAGTAGTCCGAGGCAAAGCGGGCGTTCCGAGCAGTACTTC.

The rearrangement joins TRBV27 to TRBJ2-5; TRBD1 agrees at 11 bases. J was trimmed by 11 bases and V by 3 bases; bases with no gene match: 14. CDR3 length: 16 residues. CDR1 MNHEY and CDR2 SMNVEV come from the germline V gene (reference sequence). CDR3 sequence reads: CASSFGRTGGSPAQYF. CDR3 nucleotide sequence: TGTGCCAGCAGTTTTGGGAGGACAGGGGGCTCGCCGGCTCAGTACTTC.

The genes are TRBV27 and TRBJ2-1, with D perhaps matching TRBD1 or TRBD2 (5 bases each). With 4 bases removed from V and 8 bases from J, the gap between germline ends came to 27 bases. CDR3 length: 18 residues. Per the germline V gene, CDR1 is MNHEY and CDR2 is SMNVEV (reference sequence). The CDR3 coding sequence is TGTGCCAGCAGTTACACCGATACCGGGGCCTGGCTCGGGGATGAGCAGTTCTTC. Amino acids: CASSYTDTGAWLGDEQFF.

The V gene is TRBV5-6, the J gene TRBJ1-2; D remains ambiguous. The CDR3 loop spans 13 amino acids. CDR1 and CDR2 from the germline V gene are SGHDT and YYEEEE. The V end lost 3 bases, the J end lost 8 bases, and 14 bases lay between the germline ends. CDR3 amino acids: CASSSLGSRGYTF. CDR3 sequence (DNA): TGTGCCAGCAGCTCCTTGGGGTCCCGAGGCTACACCTTC. Variable domain in full (rest from reference TRBV5-6 and TRBJ1-2): DAGVTQSPTHLIKTRGQQVTLRCSPKSGHDTVSWYQQALGQGPQFIFQYYEEEERQRGNFPDRFSGHQFPNYSSELNVNALLLGDSALYLCASSSLGSRGYTFGSGTRLTVV.

The CDR3 nucleotides read TGTGCCAGCAGCTTGGGAGGAGGTCAGCCCCAGCATTTT. Translation: CASSLGGGQPQHF. This chain uses TRBV5-6 with TRBJ1-5; D is unresolved. Germline values: CDR1 SGHDT, CDR2 YYEEEE. V was pared by 0 bases and J by 6 bases, with 7 bases between. This CDR3 is 13 amino acids long.

The rearrangement joins TRBV19 to TRBJ2-3; D might be TRBD2 (6 bases). This CDR3 region has 15 residues. Trimming left V 3 bases short and J 2 bases short, with 12 bases between. The germline V gene has CDR1 LNHDA and CDR2 SQIVND (reference sequence). Here the CDR3 DNA reads TGTGCCAGTAGTATGTTGCGGGGAGACACAGATACGCAGTATTTT. It encodes CASSMLRGDTDTQYF.

V and J are TRBV2 and TRBJ2-7, with TRBD1 matching over 10 bases. V lost 6 bases to trimming and J lost 2 bases; unmatched junction nucleotides: 7. Looked up from germline, CDR1 is SNHLY and CDR2 is FYNNEI. The CDR3 contains 15 residues. The DNA of the CDR3 is TGTGCCAGCAGGGAACCGGGACAGGGGACCTACGAGCAGTACTTC. Its translation is CASREPGQGTYEQYF.

The V gene is TRBV5-5, the J gene TRBJ1-5, with 7 bases fitting TRBD1. CDR3 length: 16 amino acids. Germline V gives CDR1 SGHKS, CDR2 YYEKEE (reference sequence). V trimming: 4 bases; J trimming: 2 bases; junction bases outside the gene matches: 9. Here the CDR3 DNA reads TGTGCCAGCAGCGCGGCTGACAGGGTAGGCAATCAGCCCCAGCATTTT. This translates into CASSAADRVGNQPQHF.

The CDR3 DNA is TGTGCCAGCAGTTCTGGGGCCACAGGGGACACTGAAGCTTTCTTT. It translates to CASSSGATGDTEAFF. The chain has TRBV6-5 and TRBJ1-1, with TRBD1 identical over 7 bases. Germline V gene lookup returns CDR1 MNHEY and CDR2 SVGAGI. The CDR3 has 15 amino acids. V was pared by 4 bases and J by 3 bases, with 8 bases of the junction left unmatched.

J is TRBJ2-3 and V is TRBV2, with D perhaps matching TRBD2 (5 bases). Trimming left V 4 bases short and J 3 bases short, with 11 bases between. Germline V gene lookup returns CDR1 SNHLY and CDR2 FYNNEI. This CDR3 has 14 residues. The CDR3 is CASSGSGETDTQYF. In DNA, the CDR3 is TGTGCCAGCAGTGGATCCGGGGAAACAGATACGCAGTATTTT.

This rearrangement joins TRBV19 to TRBJ1-2; perhaps TRBD1 as D (5 bases). V was cut by 6 bases and J by 3 bases, with 11 bases left in between. The CDR3 spans 13 residues. CDR1 and CDR2 from the germline V gene are LNHDA and SQIVND (reference sequence). The CDR3 protein is CASSPGVDYGYTF. DNA for the CDR3: TGTGCCAGTAGCCCGGGGGTGGACTATGGCTACACCTTC.

The gene calls are TRBV11-1 and TRBJ2-1; the match to TRBD1 covers 9 bases. CDR1 and CDR2 (germline): SGHAT, FQDESV (reference sequence). V gave up 1 base and J gave up 4 bases; unmatched junction bases: 2. The CDR3 spans 15 residues. DNA of the CDR3: TGTGCCAGCAGCTTAGAGGGGACAGGGTACAATGAGCAGTTCTTC. Translated, it gives CASSLEGTGYNEQFF.

CDR3 nucleotides: TGTGCCAGCAGCGTAGCCGGGTCCGGGGTCCAAGGCACAGATACGCAGTATTTT. As protein: CASSVAGSGVQGTDTQYF. This chain connects TRBV9 to TRBJ2-3; TRBD2 might be the D (5 bases). Germline values: CDR1 SGDLS, CDR2 YYNGEE. This CDR3 comprises 18 residues. The germline V and J ends were trimmed by 0 bases and 1 base, with 18 bases remaining between them.

The sample holds a few counts of this clone. The chain carries TRBV13 and TRBJ2-4; D is ambiguous. Germline V gene data show CDR1 as PRHDT and CDR2 as FYEKMQ (reference sequence). Trimming stripped 6 bases from V and 4 bases from J, with 13 bases between. This CDR3 contains 14 residues. The CDR3 here is CASRSSRYKNIQYF. The CDR3 nucleotides are TGTGCCAGCAGGTCCTCCCGGTATAAAAACATTCAGTACTTC.

The chain employs TRBV19 and TRBJ1-3; D gene uncertain. The germline V gene has CDR1 LNHDA and CDR2 SQIVND (reference sequence). The CDR3 has 14 residues. Trimming removed 2 bases from V and 5 bases from J, with 10 bases in between. The DNA for the CDR3 is TGTGCCAGTAGTATAATCGACGCCAGAAACACCATATATTTT. It translates to CASSIIDARNTIYF.

V is TRBV7-8 and J is TRBJ1-5; maybe TRBD1 (5 bases). The CDR3 consists of 14 residues. Deletions cut 6 bases from V and 4 bases from J, with 13 bases between. Per germline, CDR1 SGHVS and CDR2 FQNEAQ. Here the CDR3 reads CASSRPGGNQPQHF. The CDR3 DNA reads as TGTGCCAGCAGTCGACCCGGGGGAAATCAGCCCCAGCATTTT.

The sample holds one count of this clone. V and J are TRBV28 and TRBJ2-1; 14 nucleotides agree with TRBD2. V was clipped by 5 bases and J by 6 bases; unmatched bases: 3. The CDR3 extends over 15 amino acids. The germline CDR1 and CDR2 sequences are MDHEN and SYDVKM. CDR3 protein: CASSTGTSGSNEQFF. CDR3 nucleotide sequence: TGTGCCAGCAGTACTGGGACTAGCGGGAGCAATGAGCAGTTCTTC.

The CDR3 DNA follows: TGCAGCGTTGAAGTTGAGTCGGGGACTGAGCAGTACTTC. Its translation: CSVEVESGTEQYF. The genes are TRBV29-1 and TRBJ2-7, with D possibly matching TRBD2 (6 bases). The CDR3 totals 13 residues. Per the germline V gene, CDR1 is SQVTM and CDR2 is ANQGSEA. With 1 base removed from V and 7 bases from J, the gap between germline ends came to 14 bases.

This chain connects TRBV5-1 to TRBJ1-1, with D possibly being TRBD1 (6 bases). Germline-derived CDR1 and CDR2 are SGHRS and YFSETQ. The CDR3 runs 14 residues. Trimming took 4 bases from V and 1 from J, leaving 11 bases between them. CDR3 nucleotide sequence: TGCGCCAGCAGCGTTACAGGGCAGAACACTGAAGCTTTCTTT. Its protein is CASSVTGQNTEAFF.

V usage is TRBV4-2 and J usage is TRBJ2-1; TRBD2 matches 10 bases. The CDR3 sequence is 15 residues long. CDR1 LGHNA and CDR2 YNFKEQ come from the germline V gene. Losses at the gene ends were 1 base for V and 4 bases for J; bases not matched to a gene: 1. The chain's CDR3 is CASSQGTSGYNEQFF. The CDR3 DNA follows: TGTGCCAGCAGCCAAGGGACTAGCGGTTACAATGAGCAGTTCTTC.

The gene calls are TRBV29-1 and TRBJ2-3; the D call may be TRBD1 or TRBD2 (5 bases each). Per the germline V gene, CDR1 is SQVTM and CDR2 is ANQGSEA. The CDR3 has 15 amino acids. Trimming stripped 3 bases from V and 2 bases from J, with 15 bases between. CDR3 DNA sequence: TGCAGCGTTGATTTTGGCCAGGGACCCACAGATACGCAGTATTTT. Translation gives CSVDFGQGPTDTQYF.